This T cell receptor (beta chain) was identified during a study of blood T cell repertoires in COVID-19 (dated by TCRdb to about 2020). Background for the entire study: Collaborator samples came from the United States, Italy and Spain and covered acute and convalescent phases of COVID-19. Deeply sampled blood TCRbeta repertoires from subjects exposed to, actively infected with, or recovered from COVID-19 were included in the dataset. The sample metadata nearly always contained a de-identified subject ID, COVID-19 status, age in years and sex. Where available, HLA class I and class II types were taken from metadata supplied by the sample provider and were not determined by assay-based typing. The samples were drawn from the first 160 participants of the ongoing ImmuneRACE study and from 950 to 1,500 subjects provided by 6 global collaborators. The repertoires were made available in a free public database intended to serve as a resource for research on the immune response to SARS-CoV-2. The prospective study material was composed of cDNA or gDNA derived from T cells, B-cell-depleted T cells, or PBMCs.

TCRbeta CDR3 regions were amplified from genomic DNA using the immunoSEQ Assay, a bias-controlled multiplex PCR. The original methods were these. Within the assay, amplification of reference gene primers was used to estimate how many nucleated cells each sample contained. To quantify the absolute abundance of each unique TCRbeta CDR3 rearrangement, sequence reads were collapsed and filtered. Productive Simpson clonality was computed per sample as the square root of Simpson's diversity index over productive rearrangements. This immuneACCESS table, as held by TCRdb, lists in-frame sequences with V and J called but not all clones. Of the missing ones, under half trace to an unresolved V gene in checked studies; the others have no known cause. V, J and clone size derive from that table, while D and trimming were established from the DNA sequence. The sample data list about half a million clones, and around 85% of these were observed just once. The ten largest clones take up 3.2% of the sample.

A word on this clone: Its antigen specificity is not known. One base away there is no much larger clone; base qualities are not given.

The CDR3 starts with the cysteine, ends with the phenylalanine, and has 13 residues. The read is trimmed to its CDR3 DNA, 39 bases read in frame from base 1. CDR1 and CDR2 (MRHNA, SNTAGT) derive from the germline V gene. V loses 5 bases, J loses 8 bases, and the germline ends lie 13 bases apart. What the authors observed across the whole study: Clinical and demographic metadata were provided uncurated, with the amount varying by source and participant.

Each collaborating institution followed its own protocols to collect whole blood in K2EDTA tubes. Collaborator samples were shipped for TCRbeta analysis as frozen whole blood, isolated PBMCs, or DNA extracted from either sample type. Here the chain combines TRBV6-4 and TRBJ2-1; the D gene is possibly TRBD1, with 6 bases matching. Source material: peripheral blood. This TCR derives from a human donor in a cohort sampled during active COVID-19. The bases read TGTGCCAGCAGTTCCTCAGGGGCCCATGAGCAGTTCTTC. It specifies CASSSSGAHEQFF.